This T cell receptor beta chain was identified during a study of T cells expressing NK-cell markers. Findings and caveats of the study: The study found these clonotypes also leading the CD3+CD56-NKG2C+ fraction in a few donors.

With the 5' RACE reads reprocessed, TCRdb shows one record per CDR3 protein and no DNA. In total, the table holds roughly 150,000 distinct CDR3 sequences. The CDR3 totals 15 residues. Germline loops: CDR1 DFQATT, CDR2 SNEGSKA (reference sequence). As for this clonotype: Its cognate antigen is unknown.

The clonotype comes from a man aged 18-75 years in good health. The specimen sequenced was blood T cells: a sorted CD56 or NKG2C T cell subset, CD4+ or CD8+ T cells, or bulk PBMC T cells (not recorded which). J is TRBJ2-1 and V is TRBV20-1; checking the TCRdb D call of TRBD2 is not possible without DNA. The CDR3 region is CSARELAGGWNEQFF.